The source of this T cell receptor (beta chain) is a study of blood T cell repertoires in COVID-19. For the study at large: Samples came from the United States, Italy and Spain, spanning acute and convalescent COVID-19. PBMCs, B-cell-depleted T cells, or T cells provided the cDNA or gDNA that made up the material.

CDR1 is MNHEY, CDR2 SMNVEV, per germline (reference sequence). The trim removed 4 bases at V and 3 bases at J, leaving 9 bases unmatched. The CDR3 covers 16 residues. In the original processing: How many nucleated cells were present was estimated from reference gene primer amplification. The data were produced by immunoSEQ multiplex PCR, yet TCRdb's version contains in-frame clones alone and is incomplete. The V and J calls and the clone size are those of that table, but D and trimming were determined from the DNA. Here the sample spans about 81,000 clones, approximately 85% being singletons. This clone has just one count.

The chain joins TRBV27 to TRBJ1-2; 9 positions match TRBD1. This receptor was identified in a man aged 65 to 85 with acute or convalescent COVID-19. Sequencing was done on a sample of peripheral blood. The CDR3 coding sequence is TGTGCCAGCAGTTCGATCCGGGACAGGGTTGACTATGGCTACACCTTC. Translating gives CASSSIRDRVDYGYTF.